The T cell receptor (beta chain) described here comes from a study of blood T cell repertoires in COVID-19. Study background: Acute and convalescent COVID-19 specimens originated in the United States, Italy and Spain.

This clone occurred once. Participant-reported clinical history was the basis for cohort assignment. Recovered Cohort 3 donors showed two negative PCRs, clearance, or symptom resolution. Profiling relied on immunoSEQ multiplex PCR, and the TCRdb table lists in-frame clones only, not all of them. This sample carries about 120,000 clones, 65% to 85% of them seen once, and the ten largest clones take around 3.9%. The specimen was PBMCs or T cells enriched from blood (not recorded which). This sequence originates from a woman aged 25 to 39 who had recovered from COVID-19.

Here the CDR3 reads CASSMGRTDSYEQYF. CDR3 coding DNA: TGTGCCAGTAGTATGGGGAGGACTGACAGCTACGAGCAGTACTTC. This chain links TRBV19 with TRBJ2-7, with a weak D call TRBD2 (6 bases). V lost 3 bases to trimming and J lost 3 bases, with 15 bases between them. Germline V gene sequence: CDR1 LNHDA, CDR2 SQIVND (reference sequence). The CDR3 has 15 amino acids.